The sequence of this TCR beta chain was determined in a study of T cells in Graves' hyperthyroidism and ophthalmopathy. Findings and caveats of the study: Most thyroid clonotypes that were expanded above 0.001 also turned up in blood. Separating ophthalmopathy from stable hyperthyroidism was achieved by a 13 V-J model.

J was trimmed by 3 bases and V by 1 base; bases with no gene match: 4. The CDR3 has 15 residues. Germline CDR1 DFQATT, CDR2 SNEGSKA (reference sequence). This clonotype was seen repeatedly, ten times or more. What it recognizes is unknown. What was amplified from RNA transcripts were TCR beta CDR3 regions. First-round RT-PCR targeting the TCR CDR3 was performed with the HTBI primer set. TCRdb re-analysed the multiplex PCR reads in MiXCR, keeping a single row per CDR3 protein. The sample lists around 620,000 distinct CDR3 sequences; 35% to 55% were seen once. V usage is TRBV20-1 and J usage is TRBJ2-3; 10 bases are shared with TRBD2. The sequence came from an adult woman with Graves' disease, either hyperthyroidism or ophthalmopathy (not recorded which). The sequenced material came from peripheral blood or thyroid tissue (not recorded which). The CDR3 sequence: CSARGSSGRTDTQYF. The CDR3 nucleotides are TGCAGTGCTAGAGGTTCTAGCGGGAGAACAGATACGCAGTATTTT.